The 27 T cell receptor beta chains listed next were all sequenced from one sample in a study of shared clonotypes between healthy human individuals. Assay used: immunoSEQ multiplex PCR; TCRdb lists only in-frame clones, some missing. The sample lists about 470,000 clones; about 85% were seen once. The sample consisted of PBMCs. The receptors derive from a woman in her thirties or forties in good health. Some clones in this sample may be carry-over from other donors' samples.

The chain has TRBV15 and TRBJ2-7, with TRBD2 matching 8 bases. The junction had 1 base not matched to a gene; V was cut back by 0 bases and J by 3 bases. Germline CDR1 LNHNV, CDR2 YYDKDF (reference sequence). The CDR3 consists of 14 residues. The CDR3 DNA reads TGTGCCACCAGCAGAGAAGGGACTAGCTACGAGCAGTACTTC. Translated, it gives CATSREGTSYEQYF.

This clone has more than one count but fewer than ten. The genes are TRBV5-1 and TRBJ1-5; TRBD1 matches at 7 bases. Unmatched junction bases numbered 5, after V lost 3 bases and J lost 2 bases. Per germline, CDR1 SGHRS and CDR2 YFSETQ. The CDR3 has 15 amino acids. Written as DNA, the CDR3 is TGCGCCAGCAGCTCGGACGGACAGGGCAATCAGCCCCAGCATTTT. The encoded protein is CASSSDGQGNQPQHF.

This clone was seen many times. CDR3 amino acids: CASSRDRPGSGNTIYF. CDR3 nucleotide sequence: TGTGCCAGCAGCCGGGACAGGCCGGGCTCTGGAAACACCATATATTTT. The V call is TRBV11-2, the J call TRBJ1-3; TRBD1 matches 8 bases. CDR1 is SGHAT, CDR2 FQNNGV, per germline. The ends lost 5 bases at V and 0 bases at J; junction bases unmatched: 6. CDR3 size: 16 residues.

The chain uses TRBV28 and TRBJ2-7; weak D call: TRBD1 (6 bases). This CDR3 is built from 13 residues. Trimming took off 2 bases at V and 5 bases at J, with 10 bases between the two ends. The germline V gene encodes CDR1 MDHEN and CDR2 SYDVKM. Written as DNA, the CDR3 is TGTGCCAGCAGTTTAATACAGGGTCACGAGCAGTACTTC. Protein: CASSLIQGHEQYF.

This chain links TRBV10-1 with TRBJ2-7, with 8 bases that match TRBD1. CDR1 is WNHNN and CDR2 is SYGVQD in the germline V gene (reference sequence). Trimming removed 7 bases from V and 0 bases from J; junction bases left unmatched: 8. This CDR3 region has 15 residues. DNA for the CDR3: TGCGCCAGCATCCCGGGACAGGAGGACTCCTACGAGCAGTACTTC. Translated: CASIPGQEDSYEQYF.

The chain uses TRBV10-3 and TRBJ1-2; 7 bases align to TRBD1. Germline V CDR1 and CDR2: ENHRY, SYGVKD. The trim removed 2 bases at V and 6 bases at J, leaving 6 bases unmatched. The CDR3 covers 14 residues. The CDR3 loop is CAISETDRENGYTF. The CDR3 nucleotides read TGTGCCATCAGTGAGACCGACAGGGAGAATGGCTACACCTTC.

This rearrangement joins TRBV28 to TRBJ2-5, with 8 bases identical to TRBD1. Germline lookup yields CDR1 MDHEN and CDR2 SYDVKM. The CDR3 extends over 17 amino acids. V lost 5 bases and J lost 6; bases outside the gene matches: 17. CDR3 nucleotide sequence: TGTGCCAGCAGTCCACTAAGGACAGGGCGAGTGAGGAAGACCCAGTACTTC. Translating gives CASSPLRTGRVRKTQYF.

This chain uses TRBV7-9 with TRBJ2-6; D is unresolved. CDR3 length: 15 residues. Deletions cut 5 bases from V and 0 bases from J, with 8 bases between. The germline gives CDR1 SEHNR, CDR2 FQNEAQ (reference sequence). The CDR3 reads CASSTRASGANVLTF. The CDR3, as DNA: TGTGCCAGCAGCACCCGGGCCTCTGGGGCCAACGTCCTGACTTTC.

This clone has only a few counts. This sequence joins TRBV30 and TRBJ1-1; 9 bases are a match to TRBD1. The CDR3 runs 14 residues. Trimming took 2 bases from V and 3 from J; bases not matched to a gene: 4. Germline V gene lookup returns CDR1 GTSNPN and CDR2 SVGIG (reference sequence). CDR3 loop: CAWSRTGVHTEAFF. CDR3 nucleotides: TGTGCCTGGAGTCGGACAGGGGTTCACACTGAAGCTTTCTTT.

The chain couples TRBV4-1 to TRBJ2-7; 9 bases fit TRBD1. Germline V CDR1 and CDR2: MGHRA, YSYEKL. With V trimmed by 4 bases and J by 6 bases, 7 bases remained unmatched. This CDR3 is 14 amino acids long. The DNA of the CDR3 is TGCGCCAGCAGCCGAGGACAGGGGTCTGGCGAGCAGTACTTC. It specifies CASSRGQGSGEQYF.

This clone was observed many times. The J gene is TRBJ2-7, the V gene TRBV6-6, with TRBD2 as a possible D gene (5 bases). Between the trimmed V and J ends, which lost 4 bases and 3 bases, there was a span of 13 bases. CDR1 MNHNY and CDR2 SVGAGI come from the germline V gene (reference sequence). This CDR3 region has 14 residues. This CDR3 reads CASSFGLEGYEQYF. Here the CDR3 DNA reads TGTGCCAGCAGTTTTGGGCTAGAGGGCTACGAGCAGTACTTC.

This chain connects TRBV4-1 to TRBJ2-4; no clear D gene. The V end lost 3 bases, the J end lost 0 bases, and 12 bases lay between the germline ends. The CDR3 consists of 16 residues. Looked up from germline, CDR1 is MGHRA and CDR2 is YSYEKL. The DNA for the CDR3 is TGCGCCAGCAGCCAGGGCCCCGCCGGAGCCAAAAACATTCAGTACTTC. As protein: CASSQGPAGAKNIQYF.

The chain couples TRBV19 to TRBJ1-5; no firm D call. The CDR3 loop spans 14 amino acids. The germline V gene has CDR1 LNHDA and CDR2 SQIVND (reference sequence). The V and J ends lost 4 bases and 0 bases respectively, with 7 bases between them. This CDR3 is CASSRGNSNQPQHF. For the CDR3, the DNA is TGTGCCAGTAGTAGGGGAAATAGCAATCAGCCCCAGCATTTT.

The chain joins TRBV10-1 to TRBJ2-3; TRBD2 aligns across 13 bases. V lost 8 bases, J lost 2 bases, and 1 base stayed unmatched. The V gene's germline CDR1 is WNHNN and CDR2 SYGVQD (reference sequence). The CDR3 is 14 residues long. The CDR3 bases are TGCGCCAGCGGGACTAGCGGGGACACAGATACGCAGTATTTT. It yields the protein CASGTSGDTDTQYF.

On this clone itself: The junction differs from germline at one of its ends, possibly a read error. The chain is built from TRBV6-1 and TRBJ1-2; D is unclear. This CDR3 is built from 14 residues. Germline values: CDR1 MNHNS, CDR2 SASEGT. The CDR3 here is CASREGLLNYGYTF. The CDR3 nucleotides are TGTGCCAGCAGGGAAGGGCTTCTAAACTATGGCTACACCTTC.

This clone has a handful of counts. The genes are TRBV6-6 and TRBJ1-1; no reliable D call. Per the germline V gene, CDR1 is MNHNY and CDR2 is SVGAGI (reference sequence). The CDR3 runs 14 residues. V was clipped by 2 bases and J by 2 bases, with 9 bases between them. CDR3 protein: CASSYRSINTEAFF. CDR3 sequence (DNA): TGTGCCAGCAGTTACAGGTCAATTAACACTGAAGCTTTCTTT.

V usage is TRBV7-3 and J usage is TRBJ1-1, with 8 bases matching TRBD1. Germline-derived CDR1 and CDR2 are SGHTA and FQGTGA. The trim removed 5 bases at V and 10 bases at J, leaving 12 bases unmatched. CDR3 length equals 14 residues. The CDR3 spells CASSPTSGGIGAFF. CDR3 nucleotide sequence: TGTGCCAGCAGCCCCACCTCAGGGGGCATCGGAGCTTTCTTT.

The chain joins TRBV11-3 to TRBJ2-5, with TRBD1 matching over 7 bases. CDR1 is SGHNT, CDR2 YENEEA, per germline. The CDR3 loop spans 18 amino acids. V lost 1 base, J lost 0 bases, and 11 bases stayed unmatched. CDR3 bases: TGTGCCAGCAGCTTAGTTCCGACAGGGCGAGGGTACCAAGAGACCCAGTACTTC. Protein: CASSLVPTGRGYQETQYF. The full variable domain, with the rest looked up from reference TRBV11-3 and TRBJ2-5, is EAGVVQSPRYKIIEKKQPVAFWCNPISGHNTLYWYLQNLGQGPELLIRYENEEAVDDSQLPKDRFSAERLKGVDSTLKIQPAELGDSAVYLCASSLVPTGRGYQETQYFGPGTRLLVL.

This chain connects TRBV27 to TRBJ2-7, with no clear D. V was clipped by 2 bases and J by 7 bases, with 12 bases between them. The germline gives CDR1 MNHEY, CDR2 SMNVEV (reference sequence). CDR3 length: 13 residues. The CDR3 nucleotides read TGTGCCAGCAGTTTAAGACCCTTAGGGGAGCAGTACTTC. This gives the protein CASSLRPLGEQYF.

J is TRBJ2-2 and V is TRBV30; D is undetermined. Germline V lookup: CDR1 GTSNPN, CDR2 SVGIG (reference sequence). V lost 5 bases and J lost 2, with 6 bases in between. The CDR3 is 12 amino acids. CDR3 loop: CAWDTNTGELFF. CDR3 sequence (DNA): TGTGCCTGGGACACCAACACCGGGGAGCTGTTTTTT.

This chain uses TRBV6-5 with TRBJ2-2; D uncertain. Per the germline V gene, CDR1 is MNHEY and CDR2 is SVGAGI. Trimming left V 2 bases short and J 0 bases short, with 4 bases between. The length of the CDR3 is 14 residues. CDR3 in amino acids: CASSYLSNTGELFF. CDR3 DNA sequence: TGTGCCAGCAGTTACCTTTCGAACACCGGGGAGCTGTTTTTT.

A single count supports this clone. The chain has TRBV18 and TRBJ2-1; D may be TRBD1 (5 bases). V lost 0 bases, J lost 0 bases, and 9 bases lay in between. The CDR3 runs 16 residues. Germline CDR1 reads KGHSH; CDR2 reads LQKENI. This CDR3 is CASSPPWQGSYNEQFF. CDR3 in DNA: TGTGCCAGCTCACCACCGTGGCAGGGCTCCTACAATGAGCAGTTCTTC.

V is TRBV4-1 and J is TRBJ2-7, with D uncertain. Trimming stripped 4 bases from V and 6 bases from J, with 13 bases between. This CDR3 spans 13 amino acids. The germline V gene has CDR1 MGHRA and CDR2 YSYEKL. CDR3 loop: CASSPDRLAEQYF. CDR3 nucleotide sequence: TGCGCCAGCAGCCCTGACCGCTTGGCCGAGCAGTACTTC.

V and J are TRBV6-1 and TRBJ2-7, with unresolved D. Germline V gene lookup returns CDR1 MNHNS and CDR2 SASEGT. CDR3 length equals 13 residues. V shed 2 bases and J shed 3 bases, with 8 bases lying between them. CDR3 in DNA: TGTGCCAGCAGTGAAAATCATGTCTACGAGCAGTACTTC. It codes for CASSENHVYEQYF.

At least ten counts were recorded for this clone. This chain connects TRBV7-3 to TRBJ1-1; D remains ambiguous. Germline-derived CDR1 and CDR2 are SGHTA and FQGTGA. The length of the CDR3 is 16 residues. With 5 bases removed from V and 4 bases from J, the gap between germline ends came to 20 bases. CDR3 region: CASSPSPTAASTEAFF. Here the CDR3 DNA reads TGTGCCAGCAGCCCATCTCCGACTGCAGCGAGCACTGAAGCTTTCTTT. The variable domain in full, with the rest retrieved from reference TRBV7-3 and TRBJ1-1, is GAGVSQTPSNKVTEKGKYVELRCDPISGHTALYWYRQSLGQGPEFLIYFQGTGAADDSGLPNDRFFAVRPEGSVSTLKIQRTERGDSAVYLCASSPSPTAASTEAFFGQGTRLTVV.

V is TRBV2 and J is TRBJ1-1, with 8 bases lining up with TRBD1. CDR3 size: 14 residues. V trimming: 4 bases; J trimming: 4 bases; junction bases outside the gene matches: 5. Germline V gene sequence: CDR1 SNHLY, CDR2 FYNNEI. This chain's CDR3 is CASSARTGITEAFF. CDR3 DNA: TGTGCCAGCAGTGCAAGGACAGGGATCACTGAAGCTTTCTTT.

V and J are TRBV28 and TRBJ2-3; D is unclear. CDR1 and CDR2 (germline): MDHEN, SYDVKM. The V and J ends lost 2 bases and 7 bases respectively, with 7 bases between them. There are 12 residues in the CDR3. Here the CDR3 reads CASSLGVYTQYF. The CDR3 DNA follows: TGTGCCAGCAGTTTAGGGGTGTATACGCAGTATTTT.